Shown below are 14 T cell receptor beta chains from a single sample sequenced in a study of T cell changes during pregnancy in multiple sclerosis. Profiled with immunoSEQ multiplex PCR; TCRdb holds only in-frame clones, not every one. The data hold about 57,000 clones, with around 92% observed a single time. The source material was CD4+ T cells from peripheral blood mononuclear cells, sampled in the third trimester of pregnancy. These TCRs come from a female donor with multiple sclerosis, enrolled in a pregnancy study.

The chain joins TRBV20-1 to TRBJ1-1; D gene unclear. Germline CDR1 DFQATT, CDR2 SNEGSKA (reference sequence). V lost 3 bases, J lost 11 bases, and 10 bases lay in between. This CDR3 comprises 10 residues. The CDR3 DNA is TGCAGTGCTAGCCAGGTTGGGGCTTTCTTT. It translates to CSASQVGAFF.

CDR3 in DNA: TGTGCCAGCTCACCGGCACACCTGTACCAAGAGACCCAGTACTTC. Translation gives CASSPAHLYQETQYF. The chain has TRBV18 and TRBJ2-5; D is unclear. Trimming shortened V by 3 bases and J by 0 bases, and 11 bases separated the two germline ends. Germline CDR1 is KGHSH and CDR2 is LQKENI. This CDR3 has 15 amino acids. The variable domain in full, with the rest retrieved from reference TRBV18 and TRBJ2-5, is NAGVMQNPRHLVRRRGQEARLRCSPMKGHSHVYWYRQLPEEGLKFMVYLQKENIIDESGMPKERFSAEFPKEGPSILRIQQVVRGDSAAYFCASSPAHLYQETQYFGPGTRLLVL.

The sample holds one count of this clone. This rearrangement joins TRBV5-6 to TRBJ1-5; D might be TRBD1 (6 bases). The CDR3 totals 14 residues. Germline values: CDR1 SGHDT, CDR2 YYEEEE. Trimming took 1 base from V and 4 from J, leaving 9 bases between them. CDR3 sequence (DNA): TGTGCCAGCAGCTTGTTTGGACAGAATCAGCCCCAGCATTTT. Residues: CASSLFGQNQPQHF.

The chain is built from TRBV18 and TRBJ2-7; perhaps TRBD2 as D (5 bases). Trimming took 0 bases from V and 2 from J, leaving 11 bases between them. CDR3 length equals 15 residues. Germline values: CDR1 KGHSH, CDR2 LQKENI. CDR3 sequence reads: CASSPPGGRPYEQYF. DNA of the CDR3: TGTGCCAGCTCACCACCGGGTGGGAGACCCTACGAGCAGTACTTC.

In this sample, this clone turned up once. CDR3 amino acids: CASRGGLVHNEQFF. As DNA, the CDR3 is TGTGCCAGCAGAGGGGGTTTGGTTCACAATGAGCAGTTCTTC. V usage is TRBV6-1 and J usage is TRBJ2-1, with D possibly being TRBD1 (6 bases). The V end was cut by 6 bases, the J end by 5 bases, with 14 bases between. Germline assignment: CDR1 MNHNS and CDR2 SASEGT. CDR3 length: 14 amino acids.

The chain carries TRBV14 and TRBJ2-7, with 9 bases aligning to TRBD2. V shed 4 bases, J shed 0 bases, and the junction held 7 bases outside the gene matches. Germline V gene data show CDR1 as SGHDN and CDR2 as FVKESK. The CDR3 has 16 amino acids. CDR3 bases: TGTGCCAGCAGCCCCCTGAGCGGGGGGCTCTCCTACGAGCAGTACTTC. The encoded protein is CASSPLSGGLSYEQYF.

This clone was detected only a few times. The chain recombines TRBV5-5 with TRBJ1-1; the D is unclear. This CDR3 is built from 13 residues. CDR1 SGHKS and CDR2 YYEKEE come from the germline V gene (reference sequence). V was cut by 2 bases and J by 7 bases, with 12 bases left in between. Written as DNA, the CDR3 is TGTGCCAGCAGCTTCGTCCCGTTCGGTGAAGCTTTCTTT. Its protein product is CASSFVPFGEAFF.

J is TRBJ2-7 and V is TRBV7-2; 8 bases agree with TRBD1. Germline loops: CDR1 SGHTA, CDR2 FQGNSA. The CDR3 sequence is 17 residues long. The trim removed 1 base at V and 4 bases at J, leaving 12 bases unmatched. The CDR3 loop reads CASSLDWVGTGPYEQYF. The CDR3 coding sequence is TGTGCCAGCAGCTTAGATTGGGTAGGGACAGGCCCATACGAGCAGTACTTC.

J is TRBJ2-7 and V is TRBV7-6, with 9 bases matching TRBD2. CDR1 and CDR2 from the germline V gene are SGHVS and FNYEAQ. Losses at the gene ends were 5 bases for V and 3 bases for J; bases not matched to a gene: 8. The CDR3 is 15 residues long. The CDR3 is CASSPQRGVGYEQYF. DNA of the CDR3: TGTGCCAGCAGCCCGCAGCGGGGGGTGGGCTACGAGCAGTACTTC.

The CDR3 loop reads CASRSRDSGNTIYF. The CDR3 DNA follows: TGCGCCAGCAGGTCCCGAGACTCTGGAAACACCATATATTTT. The chain couples TRBV4-1 to TRBJ1-3; D is uncertain. CDR1 MGHRA and CDR2 YSYEKL come from the germline V gene. Trimming cost V 6 bases and J 0 bases, with 9 bases left between them. The CDR3 is made up of 14 amino acids.

This rearrangement joins TRBV6-5 to TRBJ1-2; TRBD1 matches at 8 bases. The CDR3 is 14 amino acids. V was pared by 0 bases and J by 7 bases, with 4 bases of the junction left unmatched. Germline CDR1 and CDR2: MNHEY and SVGAGI. This chain's CDR3 is CASSYSPGTGGYTF. The DNA for the CDR3 is TGTGCCAGCAGTTACTCTCCAGGGACAGGTGGCTACACCTTC.

This clone appeared a single time. The chain couples TRBV2 to TRBJ1-5; D ambiguous. The CDR3 has 13 amino acids. Germline V gene sequence: CDR1 SNHLY, CDR2 FYNNEI. The V gene lost 4 bases and the J gene lost 3 bases, with 7 bases spanning the gap. The CDR3 here is CASSGPDNQPQHF. The CDR3 nucleotides read TGTGCCAGCAGTGGGCCCGACAATCAGCCCCAGCATTTT.

The chain has TRBV7-2 and TRBJ2-5; 8 nucleotides agree with TRBD2. After removal of 5 bases from V and 0 bases from J, the junction contained 8 bases not matched to a gene. The V gene's germline CDR1 is SGHTA and CDR2 FQGNSA. This CDR3 has 16 amino acids. The CDR3 nucleotides are TGTGCCAGCAGCCCTTCGGCTAGCGGGTACCAAGAGACCCAGTACTTC. This translates into CASSPSASGYQETQYF. Drawing the rest from reference TRBV7-2 and TRBJ2-5, the complete variable domain is GAGVSQSPSNKVTEKGKDVELRCDPISGHTALYWYRQSLGQGLEFLIYFQGNSAPDKSGLPSDRFSAERTGGSVSTLTIQRTQQEDSAVYLCASSPSASGYQETQYFGPGTRLLVL.

The chain uses TRBV7-3 and TRBJ2-5, with no clear D. This CDR3 is built from 13 residues. Germline V gene data show CDR1 as SGHTA and CDR2 as FQGTGA. V lost 3 bases and J lost 4, with 9 bases in between. The CDR3 region is CASSLSLSETQYF. CDR3 DNA: TGTGCCAGCAGCTTGAGTCTGTCAGAGACCCAGTACTTC.